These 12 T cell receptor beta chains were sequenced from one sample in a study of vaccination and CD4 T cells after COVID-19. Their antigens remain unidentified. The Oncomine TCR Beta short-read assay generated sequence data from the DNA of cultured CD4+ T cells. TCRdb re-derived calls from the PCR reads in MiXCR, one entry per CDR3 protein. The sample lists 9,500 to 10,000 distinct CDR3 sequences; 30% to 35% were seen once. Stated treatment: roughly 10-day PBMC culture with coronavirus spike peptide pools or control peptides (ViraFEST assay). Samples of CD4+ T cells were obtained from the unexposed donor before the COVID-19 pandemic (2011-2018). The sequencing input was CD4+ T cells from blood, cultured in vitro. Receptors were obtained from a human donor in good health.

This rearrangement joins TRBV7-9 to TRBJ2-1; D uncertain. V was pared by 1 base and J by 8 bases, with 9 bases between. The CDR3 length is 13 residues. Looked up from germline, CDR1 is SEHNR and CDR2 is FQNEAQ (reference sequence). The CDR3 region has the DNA TGTGCCAGCAGCTTAGAGATGTTCGATGAGCAGTTCTTC. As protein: CASSLEMFDEQFF.

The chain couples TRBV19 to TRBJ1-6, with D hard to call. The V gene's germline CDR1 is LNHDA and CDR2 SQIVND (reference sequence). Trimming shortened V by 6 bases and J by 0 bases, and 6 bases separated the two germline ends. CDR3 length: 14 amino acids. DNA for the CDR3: TGTGCCAGTAGGGGGTCCTCCTATAATTCACCCCTCCACTTT. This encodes CASRGSSYNSPLHF.

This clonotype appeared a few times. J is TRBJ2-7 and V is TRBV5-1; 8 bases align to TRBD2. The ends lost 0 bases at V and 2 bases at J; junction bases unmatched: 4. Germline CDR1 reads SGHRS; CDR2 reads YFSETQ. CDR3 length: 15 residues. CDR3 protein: CASSLAPSGPYEQYF. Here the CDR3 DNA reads TGCGCCAGCAGCTTGGCACCTAGCGGGCCCTACGAGCAGTACTTC.

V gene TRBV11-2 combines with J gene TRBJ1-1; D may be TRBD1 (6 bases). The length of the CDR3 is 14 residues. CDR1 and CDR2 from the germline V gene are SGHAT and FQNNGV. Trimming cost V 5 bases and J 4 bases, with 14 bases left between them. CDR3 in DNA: TGTGCCAGCAGCCTAAAGGACAGTCGCACTGAAGCTTTCTTT. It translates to CASSLKDSRTEAFF.

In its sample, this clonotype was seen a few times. This CDR3 is CASSYSIGGWTNTEAFF. In DNA form, the CDR3 reads TGTGCCAGCAGTTACTCGATAGGGGGCTGGACGAACACTGAAGCTTTCTTT. The rearrangement joins TRBV6-5 to TRBJ1-1; the match to TRBD1 covers 7 bases. There are 17 residues in the CDR3. Germline loops: CDR1 MNHEY, CDR2 SVGAGI. Germline trimming cut 0 bases from V and 1 base from J; bases unmatched to any gene: 8.

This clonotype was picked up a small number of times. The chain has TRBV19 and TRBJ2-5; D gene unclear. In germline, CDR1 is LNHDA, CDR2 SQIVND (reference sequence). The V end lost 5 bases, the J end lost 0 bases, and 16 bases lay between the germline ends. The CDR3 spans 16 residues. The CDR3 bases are TGTGCCAGTAGTCCGTATATTGGGATGTACCAAGAGACCCAGTACTTC. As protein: CASSPYIGMYQETQYF. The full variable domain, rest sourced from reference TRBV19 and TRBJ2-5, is DGGITQSPKYLFRKEGQNVTLSCEQNLNHDAMYWYRQDPGQGLRLIYYSQIVNDFQKGDIAEGYSVSREKKESFPLTVTSAQKNPTAFYLCASSPYIGMYQETQYFGPGTRLLVL.

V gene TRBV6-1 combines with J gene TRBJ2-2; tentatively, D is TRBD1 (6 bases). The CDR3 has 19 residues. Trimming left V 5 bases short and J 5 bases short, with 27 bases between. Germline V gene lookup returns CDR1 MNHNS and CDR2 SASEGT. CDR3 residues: CASSPSHPVVPRGTGELFF. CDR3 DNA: TGTGCCAGCAGTCCCTCACATCCGGTGGTCCCAAGGGGGACCGGGGAGCTGTTTTTT.

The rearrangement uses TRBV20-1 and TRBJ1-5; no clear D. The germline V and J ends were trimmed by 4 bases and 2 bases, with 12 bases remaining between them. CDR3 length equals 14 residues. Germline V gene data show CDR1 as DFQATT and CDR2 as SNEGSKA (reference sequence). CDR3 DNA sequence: TGCAGTGCTACACCGCGTCTGGGCAATCAGCCCCAGCATTTT. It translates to CSATPRLGNQPQHF.

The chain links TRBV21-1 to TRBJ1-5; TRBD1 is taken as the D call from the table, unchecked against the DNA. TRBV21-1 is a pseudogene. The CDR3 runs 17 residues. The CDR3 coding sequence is TGTGCCAGCAGCAAAATTCGGGGGACAGGGAGCAATCAGCCCCAGCATTTT. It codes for CASSKIRGTGSNQPQHF.

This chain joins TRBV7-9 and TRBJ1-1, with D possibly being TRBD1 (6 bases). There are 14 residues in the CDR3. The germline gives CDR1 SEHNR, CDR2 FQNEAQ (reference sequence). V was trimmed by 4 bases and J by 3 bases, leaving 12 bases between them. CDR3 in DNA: TGTGCCAGCAGCTCCAGGACAGAACACACTGAAGCTTTCTTT. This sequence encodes CASSSRTEHTEAFF.

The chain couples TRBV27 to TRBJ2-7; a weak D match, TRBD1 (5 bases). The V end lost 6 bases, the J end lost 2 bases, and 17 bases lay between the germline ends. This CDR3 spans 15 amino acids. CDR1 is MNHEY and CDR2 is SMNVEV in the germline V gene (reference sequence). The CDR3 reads CASRAGLMLAYEQYF. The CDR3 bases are TGTGCCAGCAGGGCAGGGCTGATGTTGGCCTACGAGCAGTACTTC.

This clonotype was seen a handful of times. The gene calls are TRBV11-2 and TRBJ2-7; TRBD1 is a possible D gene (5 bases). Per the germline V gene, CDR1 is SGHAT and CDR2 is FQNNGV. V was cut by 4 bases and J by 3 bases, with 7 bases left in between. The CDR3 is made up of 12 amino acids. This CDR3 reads CASSSTGYEQYF. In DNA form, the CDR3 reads TGTGCCAGCAGCTCCACAGGCTACGAGCAGTACTTC.